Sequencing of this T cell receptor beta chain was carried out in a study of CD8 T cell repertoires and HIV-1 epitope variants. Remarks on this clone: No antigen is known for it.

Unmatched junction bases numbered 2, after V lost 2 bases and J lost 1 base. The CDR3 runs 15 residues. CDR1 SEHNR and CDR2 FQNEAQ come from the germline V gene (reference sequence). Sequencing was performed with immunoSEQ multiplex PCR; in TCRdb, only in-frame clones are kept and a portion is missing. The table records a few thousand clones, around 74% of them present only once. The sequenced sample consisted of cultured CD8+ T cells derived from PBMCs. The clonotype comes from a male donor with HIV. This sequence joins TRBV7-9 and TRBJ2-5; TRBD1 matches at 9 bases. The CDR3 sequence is CASSLWDRAQETQYF. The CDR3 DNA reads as TGTGCCAGCAGCTTATGGGACAGGGCCCAAGAGACCCAGTACTTC.